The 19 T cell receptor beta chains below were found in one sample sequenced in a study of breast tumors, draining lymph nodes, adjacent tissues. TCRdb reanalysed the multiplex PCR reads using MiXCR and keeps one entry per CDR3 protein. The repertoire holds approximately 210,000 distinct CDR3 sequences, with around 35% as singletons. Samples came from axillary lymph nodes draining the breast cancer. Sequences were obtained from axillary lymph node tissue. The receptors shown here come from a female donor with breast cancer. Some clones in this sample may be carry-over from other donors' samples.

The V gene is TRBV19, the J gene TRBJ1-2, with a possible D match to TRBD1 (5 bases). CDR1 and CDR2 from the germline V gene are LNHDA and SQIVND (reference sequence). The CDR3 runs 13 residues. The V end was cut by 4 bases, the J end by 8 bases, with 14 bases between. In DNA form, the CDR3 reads TGTGCCAGTAGTAGCGGCCCAGGGTCGGGCTACACCTTC. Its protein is CASSSGPGSGYTF.

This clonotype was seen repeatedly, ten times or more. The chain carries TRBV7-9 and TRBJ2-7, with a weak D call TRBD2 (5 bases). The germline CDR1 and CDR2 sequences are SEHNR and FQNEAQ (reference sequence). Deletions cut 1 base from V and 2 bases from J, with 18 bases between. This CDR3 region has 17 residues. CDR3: CASSLEGRTGFTYEQYF. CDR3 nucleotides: TGTGCCAGCAGCTTAGAAGGAAGGACGGGGTTCACCTACGAGCAGTACTTC.

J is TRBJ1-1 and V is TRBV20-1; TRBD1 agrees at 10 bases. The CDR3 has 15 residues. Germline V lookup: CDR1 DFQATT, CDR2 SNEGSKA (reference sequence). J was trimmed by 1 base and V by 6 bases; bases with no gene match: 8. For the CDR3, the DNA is TGCAGTGCCTATCTCAGACAGGGGGCGAACACTGAAGCTTTCTTT. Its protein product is CSAYLRQGANTEAFF.

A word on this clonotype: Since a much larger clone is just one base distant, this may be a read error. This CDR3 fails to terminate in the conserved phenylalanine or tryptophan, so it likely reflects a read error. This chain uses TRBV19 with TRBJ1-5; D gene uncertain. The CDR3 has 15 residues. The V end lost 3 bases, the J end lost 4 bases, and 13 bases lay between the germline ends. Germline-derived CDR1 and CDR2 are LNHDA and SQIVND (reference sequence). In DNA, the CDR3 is TGTGCCAGTAGTATGGTCCCCAGGACGAATCAGCCCCAGCATCTT. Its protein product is CASSMVPRTNQPQHL.

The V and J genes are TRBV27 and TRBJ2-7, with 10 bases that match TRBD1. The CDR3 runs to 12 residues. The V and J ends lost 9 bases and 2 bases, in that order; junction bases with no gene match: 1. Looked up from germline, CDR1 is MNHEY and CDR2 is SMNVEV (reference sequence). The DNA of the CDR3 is TGTGCCAGGGGACAGGGGCCCTACGAGCAGTACTTC. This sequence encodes CARGQGPYEQYF.

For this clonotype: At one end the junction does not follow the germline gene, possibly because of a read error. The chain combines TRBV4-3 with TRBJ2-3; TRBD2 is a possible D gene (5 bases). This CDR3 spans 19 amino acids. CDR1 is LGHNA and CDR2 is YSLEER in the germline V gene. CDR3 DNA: TGCGCCAGCTCCAAGAGGGTATTTCCCTCTTTTTCTAGCACAGATAGGCAGTATTTT. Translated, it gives CASSKRVFPSFSSTDRQYF.

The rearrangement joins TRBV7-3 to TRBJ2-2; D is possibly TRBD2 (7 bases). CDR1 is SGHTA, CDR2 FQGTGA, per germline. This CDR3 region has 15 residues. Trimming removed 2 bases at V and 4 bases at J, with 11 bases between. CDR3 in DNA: TGTGCCAGCAGCTTAGGGGGGGCGCTCACCGGGGAGCTGTTTTTT. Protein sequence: CASSLGGALTGELFF.

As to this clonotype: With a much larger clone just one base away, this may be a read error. The CDR3 sequence: CASSVAGTGDEQSF. CDR3 DNA: TGTGCCAGCAGCGTAGCTGGGACAGGGGACGAGCAGTCCTTC. The chain has TRBV9 and TRBJ2-7, with TRBD1 identical over 10 bases. CDR3 length: 14 amino acids. The germline V gene has CDR1 SGDLS and CDR2 YYNGEE.

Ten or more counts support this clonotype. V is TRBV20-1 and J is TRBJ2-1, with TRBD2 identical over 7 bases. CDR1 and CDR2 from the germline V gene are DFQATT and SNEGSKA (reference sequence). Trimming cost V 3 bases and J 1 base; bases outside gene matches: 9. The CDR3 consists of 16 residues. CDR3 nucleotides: TGCAGTGCTAGTATCCCTAGCGGTCTTTCCTACAATGAGCAGTTCTTC. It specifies CSASIPSGLSYNEQFF.

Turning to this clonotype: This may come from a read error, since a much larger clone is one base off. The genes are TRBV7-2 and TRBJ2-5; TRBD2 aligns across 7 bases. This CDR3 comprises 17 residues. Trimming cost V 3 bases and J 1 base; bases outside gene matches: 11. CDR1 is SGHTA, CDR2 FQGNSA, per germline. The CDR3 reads CASSLALAGVTQETQYF. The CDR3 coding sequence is TGTGCCAGCAGCTTGGCCCTGGCGGGAGTGACCCAAGAGACCCAGTACTTC.

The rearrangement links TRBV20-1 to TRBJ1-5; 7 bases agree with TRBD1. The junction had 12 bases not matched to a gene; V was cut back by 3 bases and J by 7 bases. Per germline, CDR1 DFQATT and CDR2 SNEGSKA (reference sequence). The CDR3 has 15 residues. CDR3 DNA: TGCAGTGCTAGGGTTCGGGGACAGTGGTACCAGCCCCAGCATTTT. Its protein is CSARVRGQWYQPQHF.

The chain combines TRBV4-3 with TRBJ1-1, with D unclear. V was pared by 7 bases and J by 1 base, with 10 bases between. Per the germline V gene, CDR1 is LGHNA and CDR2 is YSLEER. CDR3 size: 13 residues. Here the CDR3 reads CASTLTTNTEAFF. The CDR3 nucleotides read TGCGCCAGCACCTTGACTACGAACACTGAAGCTTTCTTT.

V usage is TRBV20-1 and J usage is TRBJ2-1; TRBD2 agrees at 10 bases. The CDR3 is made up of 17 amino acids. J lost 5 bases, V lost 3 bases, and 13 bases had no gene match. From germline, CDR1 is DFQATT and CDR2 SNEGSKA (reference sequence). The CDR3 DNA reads TGCAGTGCTAGGGGGAAGGGTAGCGGGAGGTCCAACAATGAGCAGTTCTTC. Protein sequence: CSARGKGSGRSNNEQFF.

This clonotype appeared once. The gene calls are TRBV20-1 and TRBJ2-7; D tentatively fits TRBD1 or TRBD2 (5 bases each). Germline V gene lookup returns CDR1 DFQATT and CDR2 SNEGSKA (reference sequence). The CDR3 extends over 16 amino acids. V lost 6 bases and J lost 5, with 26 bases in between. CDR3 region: CSASSRWDETRHEQYF. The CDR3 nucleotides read TGCAGTGCCAGCAGCCGCTGGGACGAGACGCGGCACGAGCAGTACTTC.

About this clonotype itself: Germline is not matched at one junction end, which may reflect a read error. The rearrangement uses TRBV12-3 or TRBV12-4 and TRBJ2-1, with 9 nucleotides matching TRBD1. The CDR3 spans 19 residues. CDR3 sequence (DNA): TGTGCCAGCAGTTTCGGTCTGGCTCTGGGGACAGGGAGCTACAATGAGCGGTTCTTC. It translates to CASSFGLALGTGSYNERFF.

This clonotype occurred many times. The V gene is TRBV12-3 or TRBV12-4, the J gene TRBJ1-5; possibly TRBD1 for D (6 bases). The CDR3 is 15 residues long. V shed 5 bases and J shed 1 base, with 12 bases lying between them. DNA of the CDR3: TGTGCCAGCAGTCAACAGGGTCTAAGCAATCAGCCCCAGCATTTT. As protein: CASSQQGLSNQPQHF.

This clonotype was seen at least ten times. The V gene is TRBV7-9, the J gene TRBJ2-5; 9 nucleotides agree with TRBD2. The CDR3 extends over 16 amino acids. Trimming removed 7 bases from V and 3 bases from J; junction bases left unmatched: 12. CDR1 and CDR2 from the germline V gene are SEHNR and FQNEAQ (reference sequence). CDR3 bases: TGTGCCAGCAACCCTATCGGGCGGGGGGGAAAAGAGACCCAGTACTTC. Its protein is CASNPIGRGGKETQYF.

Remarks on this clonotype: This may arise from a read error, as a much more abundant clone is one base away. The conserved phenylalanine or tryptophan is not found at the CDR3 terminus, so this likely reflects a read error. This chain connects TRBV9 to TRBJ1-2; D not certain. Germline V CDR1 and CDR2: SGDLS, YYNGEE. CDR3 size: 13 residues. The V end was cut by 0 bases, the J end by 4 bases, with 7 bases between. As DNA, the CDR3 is TGTGCCAGCAGCGTAGTACACGGCTATGGCTACACCTCC. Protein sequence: CASSVVHGYGYTS.

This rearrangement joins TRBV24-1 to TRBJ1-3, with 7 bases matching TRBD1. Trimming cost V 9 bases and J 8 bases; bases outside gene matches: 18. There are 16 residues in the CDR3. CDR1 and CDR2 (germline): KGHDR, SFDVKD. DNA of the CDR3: TGTGCCACCCCGAGGGGGCGTCATCCCTATGGCTACACCATATATTTT. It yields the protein CATPRGRHPYGYTIYF.